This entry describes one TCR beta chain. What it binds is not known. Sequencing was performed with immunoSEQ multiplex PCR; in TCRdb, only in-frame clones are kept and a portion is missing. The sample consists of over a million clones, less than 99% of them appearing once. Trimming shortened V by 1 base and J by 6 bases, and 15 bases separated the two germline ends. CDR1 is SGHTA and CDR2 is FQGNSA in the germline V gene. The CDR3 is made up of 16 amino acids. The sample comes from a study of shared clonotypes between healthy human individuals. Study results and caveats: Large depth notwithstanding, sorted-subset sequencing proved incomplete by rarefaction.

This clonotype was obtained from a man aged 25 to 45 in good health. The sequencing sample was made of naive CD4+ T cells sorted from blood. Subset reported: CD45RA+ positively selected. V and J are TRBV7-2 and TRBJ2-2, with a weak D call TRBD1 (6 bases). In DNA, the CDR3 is TGTGCCAGCAGCTTAGTGGGGGCGGCCCGCCCCGGGGAGCTGTTTTTT. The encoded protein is CASSLVGAARPGELFF.